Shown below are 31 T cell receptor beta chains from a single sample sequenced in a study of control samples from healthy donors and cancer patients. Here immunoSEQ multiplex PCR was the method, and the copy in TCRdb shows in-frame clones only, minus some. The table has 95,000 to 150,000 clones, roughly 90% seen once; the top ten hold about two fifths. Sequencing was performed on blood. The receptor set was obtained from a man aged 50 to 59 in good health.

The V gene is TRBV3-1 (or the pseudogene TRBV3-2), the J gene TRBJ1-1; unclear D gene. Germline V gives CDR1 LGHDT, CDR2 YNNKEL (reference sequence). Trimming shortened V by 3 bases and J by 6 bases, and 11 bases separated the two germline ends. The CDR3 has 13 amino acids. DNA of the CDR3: TGTGCCAGCAGCCACCTACAGAGGCCTGAAGCTTTCTTT. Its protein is CASSHLQRPEAFF.

For the CDR3, the DNA is TGTGCCAGCAGCCCGGGACAGGGCAACAATCAGCCCCAGCATTTT. Its translation is CASSPGQGNNQPQHF. This sequence joins TRBV5-8 and TRBJ1-5; TRBD1 agrees at 9 bases. Germline lookup yields CDR1 SGHTS and CDR2 YDEGEE. V dropped 4 bases and J dropped 3; count of bases not matched to a gene: 5. This CDR3 contains 15 residues.

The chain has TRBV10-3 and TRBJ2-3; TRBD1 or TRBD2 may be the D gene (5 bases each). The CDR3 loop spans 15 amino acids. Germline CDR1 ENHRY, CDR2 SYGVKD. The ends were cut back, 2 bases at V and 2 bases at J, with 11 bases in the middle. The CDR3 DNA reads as TGTGCCATCAGTGAGGGGACCGGTCTCACAGATACGCAGTATTTT. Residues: CAISEGTGLTDTQYF.

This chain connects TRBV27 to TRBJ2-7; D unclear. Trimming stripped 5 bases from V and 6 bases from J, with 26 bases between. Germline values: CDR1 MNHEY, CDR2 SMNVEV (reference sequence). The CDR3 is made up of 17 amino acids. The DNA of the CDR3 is TGTGCCAGCAGTCCGCAACGTCTTCCAGGACGCGTAATCGAGCAGTACTTC. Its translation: CASSPQRLPGRVIEQYF.

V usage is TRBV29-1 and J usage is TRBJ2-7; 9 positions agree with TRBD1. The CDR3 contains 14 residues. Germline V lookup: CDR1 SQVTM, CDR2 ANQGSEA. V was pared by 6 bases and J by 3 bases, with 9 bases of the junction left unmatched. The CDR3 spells CSVISRGQGYEQYF. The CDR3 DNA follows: TGCAGCGTGATATCCCGGGGACAGGGCTACGAGCAGTACTTC.

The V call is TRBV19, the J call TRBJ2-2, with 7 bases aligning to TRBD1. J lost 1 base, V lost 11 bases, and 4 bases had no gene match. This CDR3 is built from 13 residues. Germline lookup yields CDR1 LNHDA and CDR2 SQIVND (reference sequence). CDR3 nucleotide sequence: TGTGCCTCCCGACAGGGGAACACCGGGGAGCTGTTTTTT. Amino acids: CASRQGNTGELFF.

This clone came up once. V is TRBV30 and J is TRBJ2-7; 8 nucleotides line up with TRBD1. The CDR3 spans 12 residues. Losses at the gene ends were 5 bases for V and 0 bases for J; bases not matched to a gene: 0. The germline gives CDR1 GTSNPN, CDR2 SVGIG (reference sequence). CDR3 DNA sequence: TGTGCCTGGGGACAGGGCTCCTACGAGCAGTACTTC. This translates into CAWGQGSYEQYF.

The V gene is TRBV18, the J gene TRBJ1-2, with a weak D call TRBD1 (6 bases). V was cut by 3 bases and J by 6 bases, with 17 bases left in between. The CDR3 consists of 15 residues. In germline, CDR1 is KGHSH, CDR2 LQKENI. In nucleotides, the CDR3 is TGTGCCAGCTCACCTGGGGGACATCCATCCCATGGCTACACCTTC. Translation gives CASSPGGHPSHGYTF. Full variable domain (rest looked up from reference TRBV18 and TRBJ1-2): NAGVMQNPRHLVRRRGQEARLRCSPMKGHSHVYWYRQLPEEGLKFMVYLQKENIIDESGMPKERFSAEFPKEGPSILRIQQVVRGDSAAYFCASSPGGHPSHGYTFGSGTRLTVV.

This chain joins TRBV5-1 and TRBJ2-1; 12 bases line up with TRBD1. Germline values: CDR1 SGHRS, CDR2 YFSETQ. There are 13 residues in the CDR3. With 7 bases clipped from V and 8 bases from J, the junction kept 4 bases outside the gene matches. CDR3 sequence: CASQGQGADEQFF. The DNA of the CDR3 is TGCGCCAGCCAGGGACAGGGGGCAGATGAGCAGTTCTTC.

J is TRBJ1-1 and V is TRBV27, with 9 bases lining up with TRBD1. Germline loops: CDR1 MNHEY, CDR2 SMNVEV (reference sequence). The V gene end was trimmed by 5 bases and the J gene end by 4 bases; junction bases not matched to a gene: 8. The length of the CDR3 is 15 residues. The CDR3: CASSSAGQGSTEAFF. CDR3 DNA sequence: TGTGCCAGCAGTAGCGCGGGACAGGGAAGCACTGAAGCTTTCTTT.

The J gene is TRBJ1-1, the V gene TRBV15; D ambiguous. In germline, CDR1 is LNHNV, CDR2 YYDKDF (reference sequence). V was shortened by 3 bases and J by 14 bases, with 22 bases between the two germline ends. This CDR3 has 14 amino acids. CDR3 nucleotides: TGTGCCACCAGCAGTGGACTGAGATACCCTGTGGGCTTCTTT. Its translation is CATSSGLRYPVGFF.

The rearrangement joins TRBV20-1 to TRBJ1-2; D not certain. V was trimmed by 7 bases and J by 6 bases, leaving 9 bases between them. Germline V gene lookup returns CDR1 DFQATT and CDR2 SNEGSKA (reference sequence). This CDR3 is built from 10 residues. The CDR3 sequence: CSVHSNGYTF. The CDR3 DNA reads TGCAGTGTCCACAGTAATGGCTACACCTTC.

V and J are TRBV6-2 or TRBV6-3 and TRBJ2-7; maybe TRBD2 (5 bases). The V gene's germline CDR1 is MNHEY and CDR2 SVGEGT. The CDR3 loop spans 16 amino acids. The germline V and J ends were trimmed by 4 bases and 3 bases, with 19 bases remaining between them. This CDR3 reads CASSFSQMTGNYEQYF. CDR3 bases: TGTGCCAGCAGTTTTTCCCAAATGACGGGAAACTACGAGCAGTACTTC.

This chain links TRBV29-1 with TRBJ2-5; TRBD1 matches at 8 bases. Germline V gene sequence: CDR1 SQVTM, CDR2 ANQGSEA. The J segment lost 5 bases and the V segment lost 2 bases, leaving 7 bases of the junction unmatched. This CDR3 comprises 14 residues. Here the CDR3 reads CSVERGPGGETQYF. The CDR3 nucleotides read TGCAGCGTTGAAAGGGGGCCAGGGGGCGAGACCCAGTACTTC.

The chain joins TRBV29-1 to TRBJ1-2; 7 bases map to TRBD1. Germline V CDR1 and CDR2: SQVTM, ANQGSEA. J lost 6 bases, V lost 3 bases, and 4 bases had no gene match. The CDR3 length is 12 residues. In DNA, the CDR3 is TGCAGCGTTGACTGGCAGGGGGATGGCTACACCTTC. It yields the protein CSVDWQGDGYTF.

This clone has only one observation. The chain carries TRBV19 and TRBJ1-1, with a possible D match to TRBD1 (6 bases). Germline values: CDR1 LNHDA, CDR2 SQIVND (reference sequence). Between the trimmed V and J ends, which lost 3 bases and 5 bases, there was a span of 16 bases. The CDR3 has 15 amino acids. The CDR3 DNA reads TGTGCCAGTAGTATCTATAACAGGGTAAAAACTGAAGCTTTCTTT. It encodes CASSIYNRVKTEAFF. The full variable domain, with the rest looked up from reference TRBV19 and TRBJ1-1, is DGGITQSPKYLFRKEGQNVTLSCEQNLNHDAMYWYRQDPGQGLRLIYYSQIVNDFQKGDIAEGYSVSREKKESFPLTVTSAQKNPTAFYLCASSIYNRVKTEAFFGQGTRLTVV.

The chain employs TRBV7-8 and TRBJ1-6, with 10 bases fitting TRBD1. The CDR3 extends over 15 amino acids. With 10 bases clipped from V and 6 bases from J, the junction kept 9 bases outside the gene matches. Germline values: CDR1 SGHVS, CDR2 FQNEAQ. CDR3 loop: CATTSRQGANSPLHF. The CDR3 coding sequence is TGTGCCACCACCTCCCGACAGGGGGCTAATTCACCCCTCCACTTT. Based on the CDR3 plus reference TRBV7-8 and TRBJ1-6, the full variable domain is GAGVSQSPRYKVAKRGQDVALRCDPISGHVSLFWYQQALGQGPEFLTYFQNEAQLDKSGLPSDRFFAERPEGSVSTLKIQRTQQEDSAVYLCATTSRQGANSPLHFGNGTRLTVT.

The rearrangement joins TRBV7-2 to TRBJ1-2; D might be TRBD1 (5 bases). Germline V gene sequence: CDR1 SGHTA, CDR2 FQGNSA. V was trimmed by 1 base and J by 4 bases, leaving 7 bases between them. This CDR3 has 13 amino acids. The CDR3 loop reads CASSLETGYGYTF. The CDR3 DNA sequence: TGTGCCAGCAGCTTAGAAACAGGCTATGGCTACACCTTC.

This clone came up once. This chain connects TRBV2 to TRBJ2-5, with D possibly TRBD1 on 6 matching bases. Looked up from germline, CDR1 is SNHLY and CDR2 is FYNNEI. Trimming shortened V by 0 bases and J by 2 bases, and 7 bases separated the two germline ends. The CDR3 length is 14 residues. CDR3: CASSEARGQETQYF. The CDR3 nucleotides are TGTGCCAGCAGTGAAGCCAGGGGTCAAGAGACCCAGTACTTC.

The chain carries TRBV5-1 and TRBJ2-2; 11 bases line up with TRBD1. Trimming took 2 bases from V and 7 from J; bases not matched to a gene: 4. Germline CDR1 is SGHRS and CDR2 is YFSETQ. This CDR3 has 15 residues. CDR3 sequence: CASSFGQGAIGELFF. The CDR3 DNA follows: TGCGCCAGCAGCTTCGGACAGGGGGCCATCGGGGAGCTGTTTTTT.

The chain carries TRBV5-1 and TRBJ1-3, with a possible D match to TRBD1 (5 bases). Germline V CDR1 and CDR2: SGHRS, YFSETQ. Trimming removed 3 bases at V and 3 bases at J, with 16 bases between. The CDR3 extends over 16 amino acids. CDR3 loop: CASSSGTAGSGNTIYF. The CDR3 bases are TGCGCCAGCAGCTCAGGGACCGCGGGCAGTGGAAACACCATATATTTT.

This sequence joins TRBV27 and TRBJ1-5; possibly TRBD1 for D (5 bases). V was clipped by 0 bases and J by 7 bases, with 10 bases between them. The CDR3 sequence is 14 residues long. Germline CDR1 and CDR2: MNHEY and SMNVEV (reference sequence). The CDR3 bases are TGTGCCAGCAGTTTATCCCAGGGAGAACAGCCCCAGCATTTT. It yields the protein CASSLSQGEQPQHF.

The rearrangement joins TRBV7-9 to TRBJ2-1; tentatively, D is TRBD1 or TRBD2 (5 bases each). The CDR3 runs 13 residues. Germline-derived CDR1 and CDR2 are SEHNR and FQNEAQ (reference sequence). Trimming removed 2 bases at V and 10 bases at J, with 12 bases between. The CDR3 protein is CASSLPDGAEQFF. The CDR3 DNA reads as TGTGCCAGCAGCTTACCAGACGGGGCAGAGCAGTTCTTC. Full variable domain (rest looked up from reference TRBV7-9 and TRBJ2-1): DTGVSQNPRHKITKRGQNVTFRCDPISEHNRLYWYRQTLGQGPEFLTYFQNEAQLEKSRLLSDRFSAERPKGSFSTLEIQRTEQGDSAMYLCASSLPDGAEQFFGPGTRLTVL.

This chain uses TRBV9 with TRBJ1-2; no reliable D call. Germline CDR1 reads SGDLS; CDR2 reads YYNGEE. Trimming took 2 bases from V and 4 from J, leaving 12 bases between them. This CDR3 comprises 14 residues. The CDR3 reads CASSVNTALYGYTF. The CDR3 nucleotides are TGTGCCAGCAGCGTTAATACCGCCCTCTATGGCTACACCTTC.

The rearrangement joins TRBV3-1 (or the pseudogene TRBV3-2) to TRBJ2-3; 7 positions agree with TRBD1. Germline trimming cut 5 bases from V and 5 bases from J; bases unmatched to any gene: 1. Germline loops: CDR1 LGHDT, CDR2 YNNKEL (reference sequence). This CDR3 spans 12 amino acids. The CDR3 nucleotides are TGTGCCAGCAGCTCAGGGGGAGATACGCAGTATTTT. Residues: CASSSGGDTQYF.

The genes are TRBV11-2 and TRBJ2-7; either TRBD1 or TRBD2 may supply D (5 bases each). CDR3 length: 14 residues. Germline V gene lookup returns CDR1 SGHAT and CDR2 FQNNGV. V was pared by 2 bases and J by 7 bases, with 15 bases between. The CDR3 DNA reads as TGTGCCAGCAGCTTACAAGGGGCTGGGGGAGAGCAGTACTTC. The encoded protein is CASSLQGAGGEQYF.

Here the CDR3 DNA reads TGTGCCAGTAGTGTCCCGGGGGCATACGAGCAGTACTTC. Translation: CASSVPGAYEQYF. J is TRBJ2-7 and V is TRBV19; D could derive from TRBD1 or TRBD2 (6 bases each). CDR3 length equals 13 residues. The V end lost 5 bases, the J end lost 4 bases, and 12 bases lay between the germline ends. CDR1 and CDR2 (germline): LNHDA, SQIVND (reference sequence).

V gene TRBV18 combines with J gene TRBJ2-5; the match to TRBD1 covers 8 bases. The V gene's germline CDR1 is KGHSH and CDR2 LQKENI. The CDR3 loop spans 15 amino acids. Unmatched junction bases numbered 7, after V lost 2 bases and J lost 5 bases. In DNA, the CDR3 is TGTGCCAGCTCACCAGGCAGGGGGCCGGAGGAGACCCAGTACTTC. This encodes CASSPGRGPEETQYF.

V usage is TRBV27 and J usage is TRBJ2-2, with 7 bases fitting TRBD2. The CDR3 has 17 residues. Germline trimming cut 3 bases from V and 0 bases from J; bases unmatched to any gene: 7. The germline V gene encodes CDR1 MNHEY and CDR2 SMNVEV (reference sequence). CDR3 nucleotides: TGTGCCAGCAGTTTGCGTCCTAGCGGTCCGAACACCGGGGAGCTGTTTTTT. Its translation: CASSLRPSGPNTGELFF.

CDR3 sequence: CASSHPGTSGRDEQFF. The CDR3 DNA sequence: TGTGCCAGCAGCCACCCCGGGACTAGCGGCAGGGATGAGCAGTTCTTC. The J gene is TRBJ2-1, the V gene TRBV7-9, with 11 bases fitting TRBD2. The ends lost 5 bases at V and 8 bases at J; junction bases unmatched: 11. This CDR3 is 16 amino acids long. In germline, CDR1 is SEHNR, CDR2 FQNEAQ (reference sequence).

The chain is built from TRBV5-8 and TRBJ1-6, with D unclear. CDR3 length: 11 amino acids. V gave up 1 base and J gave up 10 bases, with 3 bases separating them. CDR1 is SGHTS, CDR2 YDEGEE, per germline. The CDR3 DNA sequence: TGTGCCAGCAGCTTGCAATCACCCCTCCACTTT. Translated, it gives CASSLQSPLHF.